A selection of T cell receptor beta chains follows, all from one sample in a study of T cell responses to AZD1222 COVID-19 vaccine. TCRdb keeps only in-frame clones here, not all; method: immunoSEQ multiplex PCR. This table has about 39,000 clones, 88% appearing once. The specimen comprised peripheral blood, sampled 28 days after the second dose of the MenACWY control vaccine. The receptor set was obtained from an adult who received the MenACWY meningococcal vaccine as a control. CDR3s include the opening cysteine and the closing phenylalanine or tryptophan. The D gene is left open where the match is weak. The size field is filled for only some rows; it gives once, few, many or a size class.

j_call d_call v_call clone_size cdr3_nt cdr3_aa
TRBJ1-4 - TRBV4-1 - TGCGCCAGCAGCCAAGGGGGTGAAAAACTGTTTTTT CASSQGGEKLFF
TRBJ2-7 - TRBV11-2 once TGTGCCAGCAGCTTTAGAGGCGAGCAGTACTTC CASSFRGEQYF
TRBJ1-2 - TRBV6-5 - TGTGCCAGCACCAAAAATTTACAGGGTTGGGGTGGCTACACCTTC CASTKNLQGWGGYTF
TRBJ2-4 TRBD1 TRBV18 - TGTGCCAGCTCACCCGGACAGGAAAACATTCAGTACTTC CASSPGQENIQYF
TRBJ2-3 - TRBV11-2 - TGTGCCAGCAGCTCCCCGGGCAAAGATACGCAGTATTTT CASSSPGKDTQYF
TRBJ2-2 - TRBV28 - TGTGCCAGCAGCCAATTTCTCACCGGGGAGCTGTTTTTT CASSQFLTGELFF
TRBJ1-1 - TRBV5-1 - TGCGCCAGCAGACCTACCCCCGACCGGGACTCAAACTTT CASRPTPDRDSNF
TRBJ1-1 - TRBV5-1 once TGCGCCAGCAGCTTGGTCCGACGGGAGCTGAACACTGAAGCTTTCTTT CASSLVRRELNTEAFF
TRBJ2-1 TRBD2 TRBV30 - TGTGCCTGGAGTGTACTCGCAGCGGGAGACTACAATGAGCAGTTCTTC CAWSVLAAGDYNEQFF
TRBJ2-7 - TRBV5-5 - TGTGCCAGCTCAACCGGGACCGTCTACGAGCAGTACTTC CASSTGTVYEQYF
TRBJ2-1 TRBD2 TRBV4-1 few TGCGCCAGCAGCCAAGTGCGCGGGGGCTCCTACAATGAGCAGTTCTTC CASSQVRGGSYNEQFF
TRBJ1-1 - TRBV5-4 - TGTGCCAGCAACCTGGACAGAATGAACACTGAAGCTTTCTTT CASNLDRMNTEAFF
TRBJ2-1 TRBD2 TRBV4-1 - TGCGCCAGCAGAAATAGCGGGAGGAGGGTCGATGAGCAGTTCTTC CASRNSGRRVDEQFF
TRBJ1-3 TRBD1 TRBV7-6 - TGTGCCAGCAGCTTAGGGACAGGGGGCTTTGGAAACACCATATATTTT CASSLGTGGFGNTIYF
TRBJ2-3 TRBD1 TRBV5-1 - TGCGCCAGCAGCTTCCTTTTTACAGGGGGCGCGACAGATACGCAGTATTTT CASSFLFTGGATDTQYF
TRBJ2-1 TRBD1 TRBV19 once TGTGCCAGTGGGGGACAGGGTTCCTACAATGAGCAGTTCTTC CASGGQGSYNEQFF
TRBJ2-7 - TRBV19 once TGTGCCAGTAGTATAGGGGGTCCGTCCCTCGAGCAGTACTTC CASSIGGPSLEQYF
TRBJ2-3 - TRBV7-2 - TGTGCCAGCAGCTTAAATCGGGCGGGGCGCACAGATACGCAGTATTTT CASSLNRAGRTDTQYF
TRBJ1-1 TRBD1 TRBV25-1 - TGTGCCAGCAGTTTCCAGGGGGCGGCTGAAGCTTTCTTT CASSFQGAAEAFF
TRBJ2-5 - TRBV6-5 - TGTGCCAGCAGTTACTCGAGAAAGGAGACCCAGTACTTC CASSYSRKETQYF
TRBJ1-5 - TRBV24-1 once TGTGCCACCAGTGATTTATTTGCTGCTAATCAGCCCCAGCATTTT CATSDLFAANQPQHF
TRBJ2-3 TRBD2 TRBV5-1 - TGCGCCAGCAGCATGGGACTAGGAGGAGATACGCAGTATTTT CASSMGLGGDTQYF
TRBJ2-7 - TRBV28 - TGTGCCAGCAGTTTAGCGCATGGCCGCTTCCTGGAGCAGTACTTC CASSLAHGRFLEQYF
TRBJ2-7 - TRBV30 - TGTGCCGGGGCGGACGACGAGCAGTACTTC CAGADDEQYF
TRBJ2-2 - TRBV5-1 - TGCGCCAGCAGCTTGGACCCTAGCACCGGGGAGCTGTTTTTT CASSLDPSTGELFF
TRBJ2-1 TRBD2 TRBV28 - TGTGCCAGCATCAATAGGGCGGGAGGGGGCAATGAGCAGTTCTTC CASINRAGGGNEQFF
TRBJ1-5 TRBD1 TRBV19 - TGTGCCAGTAGATCGGACAGGGGCGGCAATCAGCCCCAGCATTTT CASRSDRGGNQPQHF
TRBJ2-5 - TRBV4-2 - TGTGCCAGCAGCCGCACAGGACAGACGATTAAAGAGACCCAGTACTTC CASSRTGQTIKETQYF
TRBJ2-2 - TRBV6-5 few TGTGCCAGCAGGATTAGCGGTGCGAACACCGGGGAGCTGTTTTTT CASRISGANTGELFF
TRBJ1-2 - TRBV6-5 - TGTGCCAGCAGTTCAGGAGGGTTCGAGGGCTATGGCTACACCTTC CASSSGGFEGYGYTF
TRBJ1-2 - TRBV5-1 - TGCGCCAGCAACTTGGGGGCTGGCATGACCTATGGCTACACCTTC CASNLGAGMTYGYTF
TRBJ2-7 - TRBV9 - TGTGCCAGCAGCGTAGAGGACACCTTGGGCTACGAGCAGTACTTC CASSVEDTLGYEQYF
TRBJ2-2 TRBD2 TRBV7-3 - TGTGCCAGCAGCCCCTTGGGACTAGCGGGAGGAGCGACCGGGGAGCTGTTTTTT CASSPLGLAGGATGELFF
TRBJ1-1 - TRBV4-1 - TGCGCCAGCAGCCAAATGAGTTTGCGCATGACTGAAGCTTTCTTT CASSQMSLRMTEAFF
TRBJ1-2 - TRBV15 - TGTGCCACCAGCAGAGCCCGACAGGCGAGGGACTATGGCTACACCTTC CATSRARQARDYGYTF